The 13 T cell receptor beta chains reported below all come from one sample, sequenced in a study of response to subunit inactivated influenza vaccine. MiXCR was run by TCRdb on the RT-PCR reads, yielding one entry per CDR3 protein. This table holds hundreds of thousands of distinct CDR3 sequences, approximately 15% found once. Sequenced material: PBMCs from blood, taken about 14 days before vaccination. The receptors derive from a man aged 45-60 years who received an inactivated influenza vaccine.

In its sample, this clonotype was seen a few times. The chain combines TRBV12-3 or TRBV12-4 with TRBJ1-2; D is perhaps TRBD1 (5 bases). The CDR3 length is 16 residues. V was trimmed by 7 bases and J by 7 bases, leaving 25 bases between them. The CDR3 is CASTLTGKVGAAGYTF. CDR3 DNA sequence: TGTGCCAGCACCCTAACGGGAAAGGTAGGGGCCGCTGGCTACACCTTC.

This clonotype showed up many times. V is TRBV6-5 and J is TRBJ1-3, with D perhaps TRBD1 (6 bases). Germline CDR1 MNHEY, CDR2 SVGAGI. Trimming removed 0 bases from V and 3 bases from J, with 18 bases in between. The CDR3 extends over 18 amino acids. CDR3 DNA sequence: TGTGCCAGCAGTTACTCTCCGGTCGGGGGGGCTGGTGGAAACACCATATATTTT. Amino acid sequence: CASSYSPVGGAGGNTIYF.

This chain uses TRBV27 with TRBJ2-2; D is unclear. Germline V lookup: CDR1 MNHEY, CDR2 SMNVEV (reference sequence). Trimming took off 3 bases at V and 7 bases at J, with 15 bases between the two ends. The CDR3 spans 15 residues. The CDR3 DNA sequence: TGTGCCAGCAGTTTTTTAGCAGACTTGGGCGGGGAGCTGTTTTTT. The encoded protein is CASSFLADLGGELFF.

The chain employs TRBV7-2 and TRBJ2-7; D unclear. Germline lookup yields CDR1 SGHTA and CDR2 FQGNSA. The germline V and J ends were trimmed by 2 bases and 5 bases, with 10 bases remaining between them. This CDR3 comprises 13 residues. The CDR3 DNA sequence: TGTGCCAGCAGCTTACGTGGAGCCCACGAGCAGTACTTC. It yields the protein CASSLRGAHEQYF.

The V and J genes are TRBV29-1 and TRBJ1-2; perhaps TRBD1 as D (6 bases). The CDR3 consists of 13 residues. Germline values: CDR1 SQVTM, CDR2 ANQGSEA. Trimming stripped 6 bases from V and 0 bases from J, with 11 bases between. The CDR3 here is CSVRTAANYGYTF. The CDR3 coding sequence is TGCAGCGTCCGGACAGCCGCTAACTATGGCTACACCTTC.

The rearrangement links TRBV4-2 to TRBJ2-1; TRBD2 aligns across 14 bases. The V gene end was trimmed by 3 bases and the J gene end by 8 bases; junction bases not matched to a gene: 12. Germline V gene lookup returns CDR1 LGHNA and CDR2 YNFKEQ. The CDR3 loop spans 18 amino acids. The CDR3 is CASSHDPGTSGSWDEQFF. The CDR3 DNA reads TGTGCCAGCAGCCATGATCCCGGGACTAGCGGGAGTTGGGATGAGCAGTTCTTC.

The V gene is TRBV29-1, the J gene TRBJ1-1; D is ambiguous. The CDR3 extends over 12 amino acids. CDR1 is SQVTM, CDR2 ANQGSEA, per germline. The V end was cut by 6 bases, the J end by 0 bases, with 8 bases between. Here the CDR3 reads CSVRLLNTEAFF. CDR3 nucleotide sequence: TGCAGCGTGCGACTTTTGAACACTGAAGCTTTCTTT.

This clonotype was counted many times. The rearrangement links TRBV20-1 to TRBJ2-7; D tentatively fits TRBD1 or TRBD2 (5 bases each). V shed 5 bases and J shed 3 bases, with 14 bases lying between them. The CDR3 totals 13 residues. Per the germline V gene, CDR1 is DFQATT and CDR2 is SNEGSKA (reference sequence). CDR3 bases: TGCAGTGCTGGTGGGGGATCTCTCTACGAGCAGTACTTC. Translated, it gives CSAGGGSLYEQYF.

This clonotype has only a few counts. J is TRBJ1-1 and V is TRBV6-1; D not resolved. With 7 bases removed from V and 1 base from J, the gap between germline ends came to 16 bases. The CDR3 loop spans 15 amino acids. Germline V gene lookup returns CDR1 MNHNS and CDR2 SASEGT. The CDR3 bases are TGTGCCAGCACCCGGATGGGCGAAGCGAACACTGAAGCTTTCTTT. Translated, it gives CASTRMGEANTEAFF.

In its sample, this clonotype was seen a few times. The chain employs TRBV20-1 and TRBJ1-1; D remains unclear. The CDR3 is made up of 13 amino acids. V dropped 4 bases and J dropped 5 bases, with 14 bases sitting between them. Germline-derived CDR1 and CDR2 are DFQATT and SNEGSKA (reference sequence). The CDR3 coding sequence is TGCAGTGCTAAACAATCGGGGTGGACTGAAGCTTTCTTT. Protein product: CSAKQSGWTEAFF.

The J gene is TRBJ2-3, the V gene TRBV7-2, with 7 positions matching TRBD2. The CDR3 contains 15 residues. Germline assignment: CDR1 SGHTA and CDR2 FQGNSA. V was pared by 0 bases and J by 4 bases, with 4 bases of the junction left unmatched. CDR3 in DNA: TGTGCCAGCAGCTTAGCGGGGGGGGATTCAGATACGCAGTATTTT. This encodes CASSLAGGDSDTQYF.

V usage is TRBV20-1 and J usage is TRBJ2-7; 9 nucleotides agree with TRBD2. Per the germline V gene, CDR1 is DFQATT and CDR2 is SNEGSKA (reference sequence). The CDR3 loop spans 14 amino acids. Losses at the gene ends were 4 bases for V and 3 bases for J; bases not matched to a gene: 7. CDR3: CSAKTLAGRYEQYF. The CDR3 DNA reads TGCAGTGCTAAAACACTAGCGGGCCGCTACGAGCAGTACTTC.

A few counts support this clonotype. As DNA, the CDR3 is TGTGCCAGCAGTAAACTAGCGGGGGGCCTAGAGACCCAGTACTTC. It yields the protein CASSKLAGGLETQYF. The rearrangement links TRBV6-1 to TRBJ2-5, with 12 bases that match TRBD2. Per the germline V gene, CDR1 is MNHNS and CDR2 is SASEGT. The CDR3 extends over 15 amino acids. V was clipped by 5 bases and J by 4 bases; unmatched bases: 5.